Below, 5 T cell receptor beta chains from the same sample are listed, as sequenced in a study of blood T cell repertoires in COVID-19. Sequencing was performed with immunoSEQ multiplex PCR; in TCRdb, only in-frame clones are kept and a portion is missing. Of about 150,000 clones in the sample, about four fifths were seen once. The sequenced material came from peripheral blood. Receptors were obtained from a woman in her sixties or seventies with COVID-19, enrolled during active disease.

The gene calls are TRBV29-1 and TRBJ1-1; D remains unclear. V dropped 7 bases and J dropped 5 bases, with 20 bases sitting between them. CDR1 and CDR2 (germline): SQVTM, ANQGSEA. CDR3 length equals 14 residues. Written as DNA, the CDR3 is TGCAGCGCCGACGGGCCGGGGTTGGCGACTGAAGCTTTCTTT. It specifies CSADGPGLATEAFF.

This clone was counted once. This chain connects TRBV19 to TRBJ1-2; 9 nucleotides agree with TRBD1. V shed 5 bases and J 7 bases; nucleotides not matched to a gene: 5. CDR3 length: 13 amino acids. Germline CDR1 reads LNHDA; CDR2 reads SQIVND (reference sequence). The CDR3 nucleotides read TGTGCCAGTAGTGTAAACAGGGGGCCTGGCTACACCTTC. Protein sequence: CASSVNRGPGYTF. The full variable domain, in which reference TRBV19 and TRBJ1-2 provide the parts outside the CDR3, is DGGITQSPKYLFRKEGQNVTLSCEQNLNHDAMYWYRQDPGQGLRLIYYSQIVNDFQKGDIAEGYSVSREKKESFPLTVTSAQKNPTAFYLCASSVNRGPGYTFGSGTRLTVV.

V usage is TRBV19 and J usage is TRBJ1-5; D gene uncertain. V lost 5 bases to trimming and J lost 0 bases, with 11 bases between them. The CDR3 loop spans 15 amino acids. CDR1 is LNHDA, CDR2 SQIVND, per germline (reference sequence). CDR3 residues: CASSGQILSNQPQHF. The CDR3 DNA sequence: TGTGCCAGTAGTGGGCAGATCCTTAGCAATCAGCCCCAGCATTTT.

This clone was detected once. CDR3 residues: CASSKDSSTNYGYTF. In nucleotides, the CDR3 is TGTGCCAGCAGCAAAGACAGTTCCACTAACTATGGCTACACCTTC. V gene TRBV21-1 combines with J gene TRBJ1-2; the table's D call, TRBD1, has no DNA check behind it. TRBV21-1 is termed a pseudogene. The CDR3 totals 15 residues.

The chain joins TRBV9 to TRBJ2-1; 8 bases are a match to TRBD2. This CDR3 is 16 amino acids long. CDR1 is SGDLS and CDR2 is YYNGEE in the germline V gene. The ends lost 4 bases at V and 4 bases at J; junction bases unmatched: 10. The CDR3 reads CASSTRTSGLYNEQFF. The CDR3 nucleotides read TGTGCCAGCAGCACCCGAACTAGCGGATTATACAATGAGCAGTTCTTC.